Listed here are 24 T cell receptor beta chains from one sample, sequenced in a study of blood T cells in healthy people across ages. A second PCR, run for roughly 7 to 12 cycles, used a sample-barcoded 5' primer plus a J-beta primer mix. One entry per CDR3 protein, called by TCRdb with MiXCR from the 5' RACE reads. The data hold 1.5 million to 2 million distinct CDR3 sequences, with roughly 30% observed a single time. Sequencing input: blood. All receptors derive from a woman younger than 45 in good health.

V is TRBV7-3 and J is TRBJ2-4; D gene unclear. Between the trimmed V and J ends, which lost 2 bases and 0 bases, there was a span of 11 bases. The germline V gene has CDR1 SGHTA and CDR2 FQGTGA. The CDR3 contains 16 residues. For the CDR3, the DNA is TGTGCCAGCAGCTTAGACGGCGGCGTAGCCAAAAACATTCAGTACTTC. It codes for CASSLDGGVAKNIQYF.

The gene calls are TRBV27 and TRBJ2-1; unclear D gene. This CDR3 spans 15 amino acids. V was shortened by 9 bases and J by 6 bases, with 21 bases between the two germline ends. Germline loops: CDR1 MNHEY, CDR2 SMNVEV (reference sequence). The CDR3: CASSIPVAIGNEQFF. The CDR3 DNA reads as TGTGCCAGTTCCATTCCAGTAGCAATAGGCAATGAGCAGTTCTTC.

This clonotype appeared a few times. J is TRBJ2-7 and V is TRBV2; 8 bases are a match to TRBD1. The ends lost 5 bases at V and 5 bases at J; junction bases unmatched: 8. Germline CDR1 reads SNHLY; CDR2 reads FYNNEI. CDR3 length: 14 residues. CDR3 region: CASSQDRAYNEQYF. In DNA form, the CDR3 reads TGTGCCAGCAGTCAGGACAGGGCATATAACGAGCAGTACTTC.

There are a few counts of this clonotype. J is TRBJ2-5 and V is TRBV5-1, with TRBD2 matching over 8 bases. V shed 5 bases, J shed 0 bases, and the junction held 6 bases outside the gene matches. This CDR3 spans 15 amino acids. Germline CDR1 reads SGHRS; CDR2 reads YFSETQ. CDR3 nucleotide sequence: TGCGCCAGCAGTCATAGCGGGGCGTACCAAGAGACCCAGTACTTC. Amino acid sequence: CASSHSGAYQETQYF.

The V and J genes are TRBV6-5 and TRBJ2-1; 8 bases agree with TRBD2. Germline V gene data show CDR1 as MNHEY and CDR2 as SVGAGI. CDR3 size: 18 residues. J lost 4 bases, V lost 1 base, and 12 bases had no gene match. CDR3 amino acids: CASSYLRAGDQEYNEQFF. CDR3 sequence (DNA): TGTGCCAGCAGTTACTTAAGAGCGGGGGATCAAGAATACAATGAGCAGTTCTTC.

The V gene is TRBV20-1, the J gene TRBJ1-1, with D possibly being TRBD1 (6 bases). The CDR3 length is 12 residues. Germline CDR1 DFQATT, CDR2 SNEGSKA (reference sequence). Trimming stripped 5 bases from V and 3 bases from J, with 10 bases between. CDR3 nucleotides: TGCAGTGCTGACAGGTCGGACACTGAAGCTTTCTTT. Amino acid sequence: CSADRSDTEAFF.

This rearrangement joins TRBV6-1 to TRBJ2-1; D call uncertain. Germline V CDR1 and CDR2: MNHNS, SASEGT. This CDR3 is built from 13 residues. V was pared by 6 bases and J by 8 bases, with 14 bases between. CDR3 protein: CASRTVGLDEQFF. The CDR3 DNA reads TGTGCCAGCAGAACGGTGGGATTAGATGAGCAGTTCTTC.

The chain carries TRBV7-8 and TRBJ2-7; 7 positions agree with TRBD2. Germline assignment: CDR1 SGHVS and CDR2 FQNEAQ. This CDR3 has 13 residues. Trimming cost V 5 bases and J 3 bases; bases outside gene matches: 4. CDR3 sequence: CASSQGLIYEQYF. In DNA form, the CDR3 reads TGTGCCAGCAGCCAGGGACTAATCTACGAGCAGTACTTC.

This clonotype was detected a few times. The chain employs TRBV7-9 and TRBJ2-7; the D gene is possibly TRBD1 (6 bases). This CDR3 region has 14 residues. Trimming left V 4 bases short and J 5 bases short, with 15 bases between. Germline V gene sequence: CDR1 SEHNR, CDR2 FQNEAQ (reference sequence). The CDR3: CASSSDRSVNEQYF. CDR3 bases: TGTGCCAGCAGCTCCGACAGGAGCGTGAACGAGCAGTACTTC.

The rearrangement links TRBV3-1 to TRBJ1-3; possible D gene TRBD1, 6 bases. From germline, CDR1 is LGHDT and CDR2 YNNKEL (reference sequence). The CDR3 totals 17 residues. Trimming removed 2 bases at V and 3 bases at J, with 17 bases between. The CDR3 region has the DNA TGTGCCAGCAGCCAATTACGGCCGGGGGCTAGTGGAAACACCATATATTTT. As protein: CASSQLRPGASGNTIYF.

A few counts support this clonotype. The rearrangement joins TRBV7-3 to TRBJ2-7; perhaps D is TRBD1 or TRBD2 (5 bases each). V was clipped by 6 bases and J by 7 bases, with 19 bases between them. This CDR3 spans 14 amino acids. CDR1 SGHTA and CDR2 FQGTGA come from the germline V gene. CDR3 amino acids: CASSSVGGSGEQYF. In DNA form, the CDR3 reads TGTGCCAGCAGTTCCGTTGGGGGAAGTGGTGAGCAGTACTTC.

The chain recombines TRBV25-1 with TRBJ1-1, with 7 nucleotides matching TRBD1. The J segment lost 0 bases and the V segment lost 11 bases, leaving 9 bases of the junction unmatched. Germline CDR1 is MGHDK and CDR2 is SYGVNS. CDR3 size: 14 residues. CDR3: CACQGGTVNTEAFF. The CDR3 bases are TGTGCCTGCCAGGGGGGAACCGTGAACACTGAAGCTTTCTTT.

This clonotype was seen more than once but under ten times. V gene TRBV28 combines with J gene TRBJ2-7, with a weak D call TRBD2 (6 bases). Germline lookup yields CDR1 MDHEN and CDR2 SYDVKM. The V gene lost 5 bases and the J gene lost 2 bases, with 22 bases spanning the gap. CDR3 size: 17 residues. This CDR3 is CASSSPWSAGEAYEQYF. Written as DNA, the CDR3 is TGTGCCAGCAGTAGCCCCTGGTCAGCGGGCGAGGCCTACGAGCAGTACTTC.

V is TRBV6-2 or TRBV6-3 and J is TRBJ1-1, with TRBD1 as a possible D gene (5 bases). The CDR3 length is 14 residues. Trimming left V 8 bases short and J 5 bases short, with 18 bases between. The germline V gene has CDR1 MNHEY and CDR2 SVGEGT. Here the CDR3 DNA reads TGTGCCAGCGCTTCGCTATGGGGCTTGACTGAAGCTTTCTTT. Translation: CASASLWGLTEAFF.

This chain links TRBV7-2 with TRBJ1-2; TRBD1 matches at 8 bases. The germline V gene has CDR1 SGHTA and CDR2 FQGNSA. V lost 5 bases and J lost 4; bases outside the gene matches: 9. This CDR3 spans 15 amino acids. The CDR3 DNA is TGTGCCAGCAGCCCAGACAGGGGCGGATCCTATGGCTACACCTTC. This translates into CASSPDRGGSYGYTF.

The chain recombines TRBV14 with TRBJ2-3, with D tentatively TRBD1 or TRBD2 (5 bases each). Germline CDR1 is SGHDN and CDR2 is FVKESK. Between the trimmed V and J ends, which lost 0 bases and 2 bases, there was a span of 12 bases. This CDR3 spans 16 amino acids. Here the CDR3 DNA reads TGTGCCAGCAGCCAAGACCGGGGCAGTATCACAGATACGCAGTATTTT. The encoded protein is CASSQDRGSITDTQYF.

This chain uses TRBV28 with TRBJ2-5; D may be TRBD2 (5 bases). The V end lost 7 bases, the J end lost 0 bases, and 15 bases lay between the germline ends. This CDR3 has 15 residues. Per the germline V gene, CDR1 is MDHEN and CDR2 is SYDVKM. CDR3 residues: CASNSGMPYQETQYF. The DNA for the CDR3 is TGTGCCAGCAATTCGGGGATGCCGTACCAAGAGACCCAGTACTTC.

This clonotype was detected only a few times. This chain joins TRBV7-3 and TRBJ1-2; tentatively, D is TRBD1 (5 bases). Germline lookup yields CDR1 SGHTA and CDR2 FQGTGA. This CDR3 contains 14 residues. V was clipped by 3 bases and J by 5 bases, with 13 bases between them. The CDR3 sequence: CASSFGAAGYGYTF. The DNA of the CDR3 is TGTGCCAGCAGCTTTGGGGCGGCGGGATATGGCTACACCTTC.

V and J are TRBV10-3 and TRBJ1-1, with 8 bases identical to TRBD1. The CDR3 contains 14 residues. V shed 6 bases and J 0 bases; nucleotides not matched to a gene: 3. Germline V gives CDR1 ENHRY, CDR2 SYGVKD. DNA for the CDR3: TGTGCCATCAGCGAGACAGGGGTGAACACTGAAGCTTTCTTT. Translated, it gives CAISETGVNTEAFF.

V is TRBV20-1 and J is TRBJ2-1; 8 bases match TRBD2. Germline V gives CDR1 DFQATT, CDR2 SNEGSKA (reference sequence). This CDR3 is 16 amino acids long. The V segment lost 5 bases and the J segment 4 bases; nucleotides outside the gene matches: 13. The CDR3 spells CSALGHRLATYNEQFF. The CDR3, as DNA: TGCAGTGCTTTAGGGCACCGACTAGCGACTTACAATGAGCAGTTCTTC.

The sample holds a few counts of this clonotype. The chain couples TRBV2 to TRBJ2-4, with D hard to call. With the DNA end fitting TRBJ2-7 better, the J assignment may be wrong. The CDR3 covers 13 residues. CDR1 and CDR2 (germline): SNHLY, FYNNEI. In DNA, the CDR3 is TGTGCCAGCAGGGTGGCTCCCCCCCTCGAGCAGTACTTC. It yields the protein CASRVAPPLEQYF.

This clonotype was counted a few times. This chain joins TRBV20-1 and TRBJ1-2, with D maybe TRBD1 (6 bases). Germline V lookup: CDR1 DFQATT, CDR2 SNEGSKA (reference sequence). The CDR3 contains 13 residues. The CDR3 spells CTPSGGTNYGYTF. The CDR3 DNA is TGCACCCCTTCGGGGGGCACTAACTATGGCTACACCTTC.

This clonotype was counted a single time. The chain has TRBV30 and TRBJ2-3; the D gene is possibly TRBD1 (5 bases). The germline V and J ends were trimmed by 3 bases and 3 bases, with 13 bases remaining between them. The CDR3 is made up of 14 amino acids. CDR1 and CDR2 from the germline V gene are GTSNPN and SVGIG (reference sequence). The CDR3 protein is CAWSPTAITDTQYF. The CDR3 region has the DNA TGTGCCTGGAGCCCGACAGCCATTACAGATACGCAGTATTTT. The whole variable domain, remainder taken from reference TRBV30 and TRBJ2-3, is SQTIHQWPATLVQPVGSPLSLECTVEGTSNPNLYWYRQAAGRGLQLLFYSVGIGQISSEVPQNLSASRPQDRQFILSSKKLLLSDSGFYLCAWSPTAITDTQYFGPGTRLTVL.

Comments on this clonotype: Germline is not matched at one junction end, which may reflect a read error. The V gene is TRBV5-1, the J gene TRBJ1-2; D not certain. Germline V lookup: CDR1 SGHRS, CDR2 YFSETQ. There are 12 residues in the CDR3. CDR3 DNA sequence: TGCGCCAGCAGCTTTTCCGGGGAAGGCTACATCTTC. Protein product: CASSFSGEGYIF. Together with reference TRBV5-1 and TRBJ1-2, the CDR3 gives the full variable domain: KAGVTQTPRYLIKTRGQQVTLSCSPISGHRSVSWYQQTPGQGLQFLFEYFSETQRNKGNFPGRFSGRQFSNSRSEMNVSTLELGDSALYLCASSFSGEGYIFGSGTRLTVV.